This T cell receptor beta chain was identified in a study of shared clonotypes between healthy human individuals. Each donor was a Caucasian adult residing in Nashville, Tennessee. This CDR3 has 14 amino acids. Germline V gene lookup returns CDR1 ENHRY and CDR2 SYGVKD. V was pared by 5 bases and J by 3 bases, with 6 bases of the junction left unmatched. Profiled with immunoSEQ multiplex PCR; TCRdb holds only in-frame clones, not every one. This table has approximately 1,500,000 clones, around 98% appearing once. The study, taken as a whole, reports: Sorted-subset samples were not fully sequenced, rarefaction indicated. Among non-shared clonotypes, generation probabilities were lower than among those shared by all four donors.

Of note for this clone: Antigen: not known.

The clonotype comes from a young man in good health. J is TRBJ1-2 and V is TRBV10-3; TRBD1 matches 7 bases. The sample comprised naive CD4+ T cells sorted from blood. Specified subset: CD45RA+ positively selected. Written as DNA, the CDR3 is TGTGCCATCAGTCAAGACAGGGCCGACTATGGCTACACCTTC. Protein: CAISQDRADYGYTF.